Presented here are 15 T cell receptor beta chains from one specimen sequenced in a study of T cells in Graves' hyperthyroidism and ophthalmopathy. RNA transcripts gave rise to amplified TCR beta CDR3 regions. The TCR CDR3 first-round RT-PCR relied on the HTBI primer set. TCRdb called the multiplex PCR reads again in MiXCR, with one record for every CDR3 protein. The sample holds over 300,000 distinct CDR3 sequences, approximately 13% seen once. Sequenced material: blood. These receptors were collected from a woman aged 55-75 years with Graves' hyperthyroidism.

The chain is built from TRBV19 and TRBJ2-3; TRBD2 matches at 14 bases. The CDR3 consists of 17 residues. Germline V gives CDR1 LNHDA, CDR2 SQIVND (reference sequence). The V and J ends lost 5 bases and 4 bases, in that order; junction bases with no gene match: 8. CDR3 nucleotide sequence: TGTGCCAGTAGTTTTAGGGGGACTAGCGGGAGCGCAGATACGCAGTATTTT. This codes for CASSFRGTSGSADTQYF.

This clonotype was recorded many times. CDR3 in DNA: TGTGCCAGCAGTCCGGGACAACGCTCTGGAAACACCATATATTTT. Translated, it gives CASSPGQRSGNTIYF. This chain joins TRBV28 and TRBJ1-3; perhaps TRBD1 as D (6 bases). The germline V gene encodes CDR1 MDHEN and CDR2 SYDVKM. The CDR3 spans 15 residues. V dropped 5 bases and J dropped 0 bases, with 11 bases sitting between them.

This clonotype was detected many times. The chain has TRBV28 and TRBJ2-5; D call uncertain. Germline values: CDR1 MDHEN, CDR2 SYDVKM. This CDR3 contains 16 residues. Trimming shortened V by 1 base and J by 5 bases, and 17 bases separated the two germline ends. CDR3 sequence: CASSLSLGHVGETQYF. The DNA of the CDR3 is TGTGCCAGCAGTTTATCCCTCGGCCATGTCGGCGAGACCCAGTACTTC.

About this clonotype: A much more abundant neighbour one base away suggests this may be a read error. The genes are TRBV18 and TRBJ2-1; TRBD2 is a possible D gene (5 bases). CDR3 size: 13 residues. Per germline, CDR1 KGHSH and CDR2 LQKENI. Trimming left V 2 bases short and J 10 bases short, with 12 bases between. The chain's CDR3 is CASSPTEREEQFF. CDR3 bases: TGTGCCAGCTCACCAACCGAACGGGAAGAGCAGTTCTTC.

This clonotype has ten or more counts. V is TRBV4-1 and J is TRBJ2-5, with D perhaps TRBD2 (5 bases). Germline V gene sequence: CDR1 MGHRA, CDR2 YSYEKL. Trimming took off 0 bases at V and 8 bases at J, with 16 bases between the two ends. CDR3 length equals 15 residues. CDR3 loop: CASSQDLETGKTQYF. CDR3 nucleotide sequence: TGCGCCAGCAGCCAAGATTTAGAGACCGGGAAAACCCAGTACTTC.

The rearrangement uses TRBV12-5 and TRBJ2-1, with 10 bases fitting TRBD2. Germline CDR1 LGHNT, CDR2 FRNRAP. Trimming took 6 bases from V and 5 from J; bases not matched to a gene: 13. The CDR3 length is 17 residues. Here the CDR3 reads CASGRRLWGTSDNEQFF. Written as DNA, the CDR3 is TGTGCTAGTGGCCGGCGGCTCTGGGGGACTAGCGACAATGAGCAGTTCTTC.

At least ten counts were recorded for this clonotype. CDR3: CASSSGLAGGLDTQYF. CDR3 nucleotides: TGTGCCAGCAGCTCGGGACTAGCGGGAGGGCTGGATACGCAGTATTTT. The chain links TRBV7-3 to TRBJ2-3, with 16 bases identical to TRBD2. Losses at the gene ends were 4 bases for V and 6 bases for J; bases not matched to a gene: 4. The CDR3 runs 16 residues. The germline CDR1 and CDR2 sequences are SGHTA and FQGTGA.

This clonotype occurred many times. The J gene is TRBJ2-3, the V gene TRBV7-9; the match to TRBD2 covers 8 bases. Trimming took 6 bases from V and 0 from J; bases not matched to a gene: 23. The CDR3 has 21 amino acids. Per the germline V gene, CDR1 is SEHNR and CDR2 is FQNEAQ (reference sequence). The DNA for the CDR3 is TGTGCCAGCAGTCCTGACTTTGGAGCGGGAGCATATCTGACTAGCACAGATACGCAGTATTTT. Amino acids: CASSPDFGAGAYLTSTDTQYF. The whole variable domain, filled in from reference TRBV7-9 and TRBJ2-3, reads DTGVSQNPRHKITKRGQNVTFRCDPISEHNRLYWYRQTLGQGPEFLTYFQNEAQLEKSRLLSDRFSAERPKGSFSTLEIQRTEQGDSAMYLCASSPDFGAGAYLTSTDTQYFGPGTRLTVL.

This clonotype was counted ten times or more. The chain recombines TRBV7-3 with TRBJ2-7, with TRBD1 matching over 9 bases. This CDR3 has 15 amino acids. The V segment lost 0 bases and the J segment 2 bases; nucleotides outside the gene matches: 2. The germline V gene has CDR1 SGHTA and CDR2 FQGTGA. The CDR3 region is CASSLTGTGTYEQYF. Here the CDR3 DNA reads TGTGCCAGCAGCTTAACGGGGACAGGGACCTACGAGCAGTACTTC. The full variable domain, its missing parts supplied by reference TRBV7-3 and TRBJ2-7, is GAGVSQTPSNKVTEKGKYVELRCDPISGHTALYWYRQSLGQGPEFLIYFQGTGAADDSGLPNDRFFAVRPEGSVSTLKIQRTERGDSAVYLCASSLTGTGTYEQYFGPGTRLTVT.

This clonotype was detected only a few times. This chain connects TRBV5-6 to TRBJ2-1; maybe TRBD2 (7 bases). This CDR3 comprises 17 residues. Germline lookup yields CDR1 SGHDT and CDR2 YYEEEE. With 4 bases removed from V and 3 bases from J, the gap between germline ends came to 20 bases. CDR3 bases: TGTGCCAGCAGCCCGAGGGGGGGGCGCGGGTTCTACAATGAGCAGTTCTTC. Translated, it gives CASSPRGGRGFYNEQFF.

This clonotype was counted many times. The chain uses TRBV2 and TRBJ2-7; 10 bases match TRBD1. This CDR3 spans 14 amino acids. The germline CDR1 and CDR2 sequences are SNHLY and FYNNEI. Trimming took 7 bases from V and 5 from J; bases not matched to a gene: 8. CDR3 region: CASKGDRGPHEQYF. In DNA form, the CDR3 reads TGTGCCAGCAAGGGAGACAGGGGGCCCCACGAGCAGTACTTC.

This clonotype was counted at least ten times. The chain employs TRBV18 and TRBJ2-1, with D hard to call. The CDR3 is 13 amino acids. With 3 bases removed from V and 6 bases from J, the gap between germline ends came to 9 bases. Germline values: CDR1 KGHSH, CDR2 LQKENI. The CDR3 nucleotides are TGTGCCAGCTCACCTCCGGCGCCCAATGAGCAGTTCTTC. Translated: CASSPPAPNEQFF.

The V and J genes are TRBV30 and TRBJ2-3, with D possibly being TRBD1 (5 bases). Trimming pared 2 bases from V and 0 bases from J, leaving 18 bases between. Germline CDR1 and CDR2: GTSNPN and SVGIG (reference sequence). The CDR3 runs to 17 residues. The CDR3 region is CAWSFSGAVSSTDTQYF. The CDR3 nucleotides read TGTGCCTGGAGTTTCTCTGGGGCAGTCTCTAGCACAGATACGCAGTATTTT.

This clonotype has ten or more counts. This sequence joins TRBV12-3 or TRBV12-4 and TRBJ2-1, with D possibly TRBD1 on 6 matching bases. Trimming cost V 1 base and J 0 bases, with 7 bases left between them. CDR3 length: 15 amino acids. CDR3 protein: CASSLEQGSYNEQFF. CDR3 nucleotide sequence: TGTGCCAGCAGTTTAGAACAGGGCTCCTACAATGAGCAGTTCTTC.

This clonotype was observed many times. This rearrangement joins TRBV2 to TRBJ2-5, with D perhaps being TRBD1 or TRBD2 (5 bases each). Trimming took 6 bases from V and 3 from J, leaving 11 bases between them. Per the germline V gene, CDR1 is SNHLY and CDR2 is FYNNEI. This CDR3 has 13 residues. The CDR3 DNA follows: TGTGCCAGCAGCCGGGACCAGAAAGAGACCCAGTACTTC. Its translation: CASSRDQKETQYF.